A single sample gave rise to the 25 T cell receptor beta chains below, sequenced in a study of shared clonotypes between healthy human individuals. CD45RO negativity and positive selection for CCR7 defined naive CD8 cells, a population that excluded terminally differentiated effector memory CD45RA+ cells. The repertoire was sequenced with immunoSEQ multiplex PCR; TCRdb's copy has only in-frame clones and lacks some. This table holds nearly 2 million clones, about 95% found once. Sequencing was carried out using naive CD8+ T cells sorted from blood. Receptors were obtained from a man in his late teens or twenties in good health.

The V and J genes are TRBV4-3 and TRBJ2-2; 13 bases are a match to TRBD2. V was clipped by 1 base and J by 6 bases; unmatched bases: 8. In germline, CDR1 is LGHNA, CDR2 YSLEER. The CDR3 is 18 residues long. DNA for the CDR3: TGCGCCAGCAGCCAAGTTGGGACTAGCGGGATCAAGGCCGGGGAGCTGTTTTTT. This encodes CASSQVGTSGIKAGELFF.

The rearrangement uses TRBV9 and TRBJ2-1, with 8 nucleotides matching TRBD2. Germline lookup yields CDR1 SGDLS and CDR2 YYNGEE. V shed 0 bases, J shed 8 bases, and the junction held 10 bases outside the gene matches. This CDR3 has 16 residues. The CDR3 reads CASSVGGSGAEDEQFF. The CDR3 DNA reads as TGTGCCAGCAGCGTAGGGGGTAGCGGGGCGGAGGATGAGCAGTTCTTC.

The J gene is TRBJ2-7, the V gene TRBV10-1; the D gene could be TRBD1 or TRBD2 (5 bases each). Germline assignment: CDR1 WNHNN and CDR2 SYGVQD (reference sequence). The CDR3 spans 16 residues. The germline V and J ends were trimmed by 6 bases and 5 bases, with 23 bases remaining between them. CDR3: CASSPRGVSPQDEQYF. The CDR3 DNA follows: TGCGCCAGCAGCCCAAGAGGGGTGTCCCCCCAGGACGAGCAGTACTTC.

The CDR3 protein is CASSLGTSSPLHF. The DNA for the CDR3 is TGTGCCAGCAGCTTAGGGACTAGTTCACCCCTCCACTTT. The gene calls are TRBV5-5 and TRBJ1-6, with D possibly being TRBD1 (5 bases). The CDR3 is made up of 13 amino acids. Trimming stripped 2 bases from V and 9 bases from J, with 9 bases between. Germline CDR1 SGHKS, CDR2 YYEKEE (reference sequence).

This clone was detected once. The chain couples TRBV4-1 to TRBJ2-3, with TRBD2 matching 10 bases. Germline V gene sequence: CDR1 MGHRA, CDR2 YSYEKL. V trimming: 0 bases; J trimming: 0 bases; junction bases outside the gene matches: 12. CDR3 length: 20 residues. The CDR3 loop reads CASSQDLLAGGLFSTDTQYF. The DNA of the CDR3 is TGCGCCAGCAGCCAAGATCTTTTAGCGGGGGGTCTATTTAGCACAGATACGCAGTATTTT.

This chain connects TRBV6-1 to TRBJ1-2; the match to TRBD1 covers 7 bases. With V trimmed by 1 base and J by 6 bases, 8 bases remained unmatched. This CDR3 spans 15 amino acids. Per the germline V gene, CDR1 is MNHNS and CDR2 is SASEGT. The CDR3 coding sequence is TGTGCCAGCAGTGAAGACTCCGGGACAGCGGATGGCTACACCTTC. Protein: CASSEDSGTADGYTF.

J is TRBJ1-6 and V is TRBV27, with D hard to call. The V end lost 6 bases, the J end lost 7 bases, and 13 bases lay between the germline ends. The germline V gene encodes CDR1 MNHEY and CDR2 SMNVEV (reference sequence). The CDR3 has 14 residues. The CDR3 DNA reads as TGTGCCAGCAGGCCCTCCCCCCTCAATTCACCCCTCCACTTT. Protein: CASRPSPLNSPLHF.

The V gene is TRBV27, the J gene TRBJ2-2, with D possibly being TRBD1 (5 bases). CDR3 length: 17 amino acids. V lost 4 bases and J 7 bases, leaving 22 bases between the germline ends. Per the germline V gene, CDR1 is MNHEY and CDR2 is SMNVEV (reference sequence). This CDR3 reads CASSYLGVSGSHGELFF. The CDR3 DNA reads TGTGCCAGCAGTTATCTAGGGGTTTCCGGTTCCCACGGGGAGCTGTTTTTT.

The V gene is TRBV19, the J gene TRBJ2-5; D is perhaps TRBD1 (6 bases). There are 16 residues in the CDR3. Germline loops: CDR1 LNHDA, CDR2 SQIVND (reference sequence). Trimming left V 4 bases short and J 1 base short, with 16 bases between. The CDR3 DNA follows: TGTGCCAGTAGTAATCTGGCAGGGGATTTCCAAGAGACCCAGTACTTC. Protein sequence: CASSNLAGDFQETQYF.

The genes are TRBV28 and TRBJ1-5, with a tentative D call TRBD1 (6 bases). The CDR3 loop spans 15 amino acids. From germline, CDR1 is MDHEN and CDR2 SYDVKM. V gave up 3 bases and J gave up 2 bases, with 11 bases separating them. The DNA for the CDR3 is TGTGCCAGCAGTTTCCCCCGACAGGGCAATCAGCCCCAGCATTTT. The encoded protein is CASSFPRQGNQPQHF. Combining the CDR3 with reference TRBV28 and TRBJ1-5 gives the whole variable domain DVKVTQSSRYLVKRTGEKVFLECVQDMDHENMFWYRQDPGLGLRLIYFSYDVKMKEKGDIPEGYSVSREKKERFSLILESASTNQTSMYLCASSFPRQGNQPQHFGDGTRLSIL.

In DNA form, the CDR3 reads TGCGCCAGCGGGACGTTTGCAACTAATGAAAAACTGTTTTTT. Protein sequence: CASGTFATNEKLFF. The V gene is TRBV10-2, the J gene TRBJ1-4, with D perhaps matching TRBD1 (5 bases). Trimming stripped 8 bases from V and 0 bases from J, with 10 bases between. The CDR3 consists of 14 residues. CDR1 is WSHSY, CDR2 SAAADI, per germline.

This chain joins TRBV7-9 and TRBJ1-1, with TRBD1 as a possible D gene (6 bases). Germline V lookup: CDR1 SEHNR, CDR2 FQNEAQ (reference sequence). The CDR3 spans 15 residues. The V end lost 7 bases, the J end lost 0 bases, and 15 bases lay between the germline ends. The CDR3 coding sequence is TGTGCCAGCACCCATAATCAGGGGCTGAACACTGAAGCTTTCTTT. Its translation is CASTHNQGLNTEAFF. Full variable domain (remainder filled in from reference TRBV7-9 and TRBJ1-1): DTGVSQNPRHKITKRGQNVTFRCDPISEHNRLYWYRQTLGQGPEFLTYFQNEAQLEKSRLLSDRFSAERPKGSFSTLEIQRTEQGDSAMYLCASTHNQGLNTEAFFGQGTRLTVV.

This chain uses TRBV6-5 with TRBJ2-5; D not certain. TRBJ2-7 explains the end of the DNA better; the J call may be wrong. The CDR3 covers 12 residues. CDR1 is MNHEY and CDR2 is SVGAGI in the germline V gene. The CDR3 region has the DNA TGTGCCAGCGGTTCCCCTCGCTACGAGCAGTACTTC. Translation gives CASGSPRYEQYF.

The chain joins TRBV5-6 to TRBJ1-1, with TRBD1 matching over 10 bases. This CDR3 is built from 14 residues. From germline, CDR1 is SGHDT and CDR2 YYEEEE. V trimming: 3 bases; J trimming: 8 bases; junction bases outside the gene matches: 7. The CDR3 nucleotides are TGTGCCAGCAGCTCCTGGGACAGGGGAGCCGAAGCTTTCTTT. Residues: CASSSWDRGAEAFF.

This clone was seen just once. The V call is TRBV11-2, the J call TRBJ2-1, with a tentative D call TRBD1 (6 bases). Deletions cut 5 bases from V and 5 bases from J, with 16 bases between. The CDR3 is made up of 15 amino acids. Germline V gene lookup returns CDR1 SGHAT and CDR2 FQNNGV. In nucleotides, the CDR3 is TGTGCCAGCAGCCCCCAGGGGACACGGCACAATGAGCAGTTCTTC. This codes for CASSPQGTRHNEQFF.

The chain's CDR3 is CASSFMRNEKLFF. CDR3 nucleotide sequence: TGTGCCAGCAGCTTTATGAGGAATGAAAAACTGTTTTTT. The chain couples TRBV5-6 to TRBJ1-4; no reliable D call. The CDR3 has 13 residues. Trimming left V 2 bases short and J 5 bases short, with 7 bases between. Per the germline V gene, CDR1 is SGHDT and CDR2 is YYEEEE.

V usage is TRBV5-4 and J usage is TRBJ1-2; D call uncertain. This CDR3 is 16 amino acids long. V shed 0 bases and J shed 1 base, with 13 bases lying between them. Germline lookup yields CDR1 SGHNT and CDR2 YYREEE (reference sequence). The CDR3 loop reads CASSLDQGSLNYGYTF. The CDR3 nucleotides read TGTGCCAGCAGCTTGGATCAAGGGTCCCTTAACTATGGCTACACCTTC.

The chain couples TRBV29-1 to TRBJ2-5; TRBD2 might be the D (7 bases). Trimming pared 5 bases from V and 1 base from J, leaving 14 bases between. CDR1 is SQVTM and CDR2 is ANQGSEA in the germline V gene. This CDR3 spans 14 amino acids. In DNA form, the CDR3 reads TGCAGCGTTCCGGGGGGCGGGGTCCAAGAGACCCAGTACTTC. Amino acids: CSVPGGGVQETQYF. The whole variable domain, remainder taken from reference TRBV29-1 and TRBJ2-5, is SAVISQKPSRDICQRGTSLTIQCQVDSQVTMMFWYRQQPGQSLTLIATANQGSEATYESGFVIDKFPISRPNLTFSTLTVSNMSPEDSSIYLCSVPGGGVQETQYFGPGTRLLVL.

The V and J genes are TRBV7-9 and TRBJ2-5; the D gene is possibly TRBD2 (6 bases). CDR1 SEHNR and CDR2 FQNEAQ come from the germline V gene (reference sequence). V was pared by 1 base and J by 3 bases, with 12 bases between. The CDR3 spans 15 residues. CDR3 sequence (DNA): TGTGCCAGCAGCTTAGGTTCTGGGGAGGAAGAGACCCAGTACTTC. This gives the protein CASSLGSGEEETQYF.

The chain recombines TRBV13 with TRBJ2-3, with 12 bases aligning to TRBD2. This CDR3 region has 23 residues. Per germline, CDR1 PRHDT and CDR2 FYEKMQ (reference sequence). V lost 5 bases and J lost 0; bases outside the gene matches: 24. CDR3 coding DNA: TGTGCCAGCAGCACCGACAGGGAGATCGCTAGGACTAGCGGGACCGATAGCACAGATACGCAGTATTTT. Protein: CASSTDREIARTSGTDSTDTQYF.

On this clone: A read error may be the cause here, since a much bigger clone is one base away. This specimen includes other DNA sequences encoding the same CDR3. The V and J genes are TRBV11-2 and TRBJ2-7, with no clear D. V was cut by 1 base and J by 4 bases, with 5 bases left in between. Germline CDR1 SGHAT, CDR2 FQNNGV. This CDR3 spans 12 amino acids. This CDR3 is CASSLGSYEQYF. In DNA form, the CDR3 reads TGTGCCAGCAGCTTAGGGTCTTACGAGCAGTACTTC.

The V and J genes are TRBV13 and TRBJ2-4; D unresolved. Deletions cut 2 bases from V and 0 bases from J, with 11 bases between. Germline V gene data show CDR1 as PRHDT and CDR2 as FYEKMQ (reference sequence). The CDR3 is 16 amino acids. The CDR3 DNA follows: TGTGCCAGCAGCTTAATGTCGGGTGGAGCCAAAAACATTCAGTACTTC. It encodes CASSLMSGGAKNIQYF. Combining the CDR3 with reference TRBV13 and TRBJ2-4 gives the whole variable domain AAGVIQSPRHLIKEKRETATLKCYPIPRHDTVYWYQQGPGQDPQFLISFYEKMQSDKGSIPDRFSAQQFSDYHSELNMSSLELGDSALYFCASSLMSGGAKNIQYFGAGTRLSVL.

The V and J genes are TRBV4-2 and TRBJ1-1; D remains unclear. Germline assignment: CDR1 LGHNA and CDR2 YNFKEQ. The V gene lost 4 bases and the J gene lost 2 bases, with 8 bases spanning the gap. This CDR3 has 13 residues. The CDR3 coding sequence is TGTGCCAGCAGCCGGAATTTAAACACTGAAGCTTTCTTT. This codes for CASSRNLNTEAFF.

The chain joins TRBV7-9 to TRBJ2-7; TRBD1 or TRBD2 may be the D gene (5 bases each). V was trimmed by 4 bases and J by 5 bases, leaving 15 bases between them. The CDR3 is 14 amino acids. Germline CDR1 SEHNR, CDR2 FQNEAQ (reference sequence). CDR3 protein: CASSSGTSGHEQYF. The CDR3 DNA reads TGTGCCAGCAGCTCCGGGACGTCGGGTCACGAGCAGTACTTC.

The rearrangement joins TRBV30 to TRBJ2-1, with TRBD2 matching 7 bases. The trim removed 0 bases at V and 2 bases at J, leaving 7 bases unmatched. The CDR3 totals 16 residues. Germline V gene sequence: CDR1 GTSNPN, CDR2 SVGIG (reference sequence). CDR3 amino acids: CAWSVGGSFPYNEQFF. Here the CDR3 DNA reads TGTGCCTGGAGTGTCGGCGGGAGCTTCCCCTACAATGAGCAGTTCTTC.